Presented here are 17 T cell receptor beta chains from one specimen sequenced in a study of regulatory T cells in long-lasting Graves disease. Time point of the sample: newly diagnosed GD, antithyroid drugs for less than 3 months. There was RNA extracted from PBMCs, and the TCR library was made from it. Investigators prepared the TCR beta libraries by applying iRepertoire HTBI primers and Arm-PCR of CDR3 regions. A single record per CDR3 protein comes from TCRdb applying MiXCR to the multiplex PCR reads. The sample holds hundreds of thousands of distinct CDR3 sequences; around 15% are singletons and the top ten take 25%. The same sample was also used in a study of T cells in Graves' hyperthyroidism and ophthalmopathy.

The source was peripheral blood mononuclear cells (PBMCs), collected at new diagnosis, from a patient treated with antithyroid drugs. These receptors all stem from a woman aged 40 to 65 with Graves disease.

This clonotype was counted ten times or more. V gene TRBV18 combines with J gene TRBJ2-3, with a possible D match to TRBD2 (7 bases). There are 15 residues in the CDR3. CDR1 and CDR2 (germline): KGHSH, LQKENI. Trimming cost V 4 bases and J 3 bases, with 14 bases left between them. The CDR3 DNA is TGTGCCAGCTCACGCGCGGGGGCCAGTACAGATACGCAGTATTTT. Translated: CASSRAGASTDTQYF.

This clonotype has a count of ten or more. This chain links TRBV15 with TRBJ2-7; the D gene is possibly TRBD1 (5 bases). The CDR3 extends over 16 amino acids. V was trimmed by 0 bases and J by 5 bases, leaving 17 bases between them. Germline CDR1 reads LNHNV; CDR2 reads YYDKDF (reference sequence). CDR3: CATSREKSQGLHEQYF. CDR3 DNA sequence: TGTGCCACCAGCAGAGAAAAATCGCAGGGTTTACACGAGCAGTACTTC.

This rearrangement joins TRBV27 to TRBJ2-7; TRBD2 aligns across 7 bases. The CDR3 runs 14 residues. Per the germline V gene, CDR1 is MNHEY and CDR2 is SMNVEV (reference sequence). Trimming at V came to 3 bases and at J to 7 bases, leaving 9 bases not matched to a gene. CDR3 coding DNA: TGTGCCAGCAGTTTTGGGGGGGGGGGTCGAGAGCAGTACTTC. Translated, it gives CASSFGGGGREQYF.

About this clonotype: Given a much more abundant clone one base away, this may be a read error. The chain is built from TRBV7-9 and TRBJ2-1; TRBD2 agrees at 16 bases. Germline V CDR1 and CDR2: SEHNR, FQNEAQ (reference sequence). CDR3 length: 15 residues. V was pared by 5 bases and J by 8 bases, with 3 bases of the junction left unmatched. The CDR3 DNA sequence: TGTGCCAGCAGCACGGGACTAGCGGGGGGGGATGAGCAGTTCTTC. This translates into CASSTGLAGGDEQFF.

This clonotype has only a few counts. This chain connects TRBV24-1 to TRBJ1-5; the D is unclear. V lost 0 bases and J 2 bases, leaving 13 bases between the germline ends. CDR1 is KGHDR and CDR2 is SFDVKD in the germline V gene. The CDR3 loop spans 17 amino acids. The CDR3 loop is CATSDLYRDRGNQPQHF. Written as DNA, the CDR3 is TGTGCCACCAGTGATTTGTACCGGGATAGAGGCAATCAGCCCCAGCATTTT.

J is TRBJ2-7 and V is TRBV4-1; 8 nucleotides match TRBD2. The junction had 8 bases not matched to a gene; V was cut back by 1 base and J by 6 bases. This CDR3 spans 15 amino acids. Germline values: CDR1 MGHRA, CDR2 YSYEKL. The CDR3 here is CASSQAPRGGAEQYF. CDR3 DNA: TGCGCCAGCAGCCAAGCGCCCCGGGGGGGGGCCGAGCAGTACTTC.

This clonotype showed up many times. The CDR3 spells CASSAGFNTEAFF. For the CDR3, the DNA is TGTGCCAGCAGCGCTGGGTTCAACACTGAAGCTTTCTTT. V is TRBV11-3 and J is TRBJ1-1; D is uncertain. Looked up from germline, CDR1 is SGHNT and CDR2 is YENEEA. The CDR3 is 13 amino acids. The ends were cut back, 5 bases at V and 2 bases at J, with 9 bases in the middle.

The chain joins TRBV25-1 to TRBJ1-2, with 9 bases identical to TRBD1. Germline V CDR1 and CDR2: MGHDK, SYGVNS. The ends lost 7 bases at V and 7 bases at J; junction bases unmatched: 4. The CDR3 extends over 12 amino acids. The CDR3 spells CASTTGGGGYTF. DNA of the CDR3: TGTGCCAGCACTACAGGGGGCGGTGGCTACACCTTC.

This clonotype came up many times. The chain couples TRBV20-1 to TRBJ2-4; TRBD2 matches at 12 bases. This CDR3 is 18 amino acids long. J lost 0 bases, V lost 2 bases, and 8 bases had no gene match. Germline CDR1 is DFQATT and CDR2 is SNEGSKA (reference sequence). The CDR3, as DNA: TGCAGTGCTAGAATTAATCTAGCGGGGGGGATAGCCAAAAACATTCAGTACTTC. It codes for CSARINLAGGIAKNIQYF.

This clonotype was counted many times. The chain couples TRBV3-1 to TRBJ2-5, with D hard to call. In germline, CDR1 is LGHDT, CDR2 YNNKEL (reference sequence). Trimming took 0 bases from V and 4 from J, leaving 18 bases between them. This CDR3 comprises 17 residues. This CDR3 is CASSQDYRTKSGETQYF. As DNA, the CDR3 is TGTGCCAGCAGCCAAGATTATAGGACCAAGTCGGGAGAGACCCAGTACTTC.

V gene TRBV10-3 combines with J gene TRBJ2-7; TRBD1 agrees at 9 bases. CDR3 length equals 12 residues. Trimming cost V 8 bases and J 4 bases; bases outside gene matches: 3. Germline CDR1 and CDR2: ENHRY and SYGVKD. The CDR3 DNA sequence: TGTGCCATCGGGACAGGGCAATACGAGCAGTACTTC. Translating it yields CAIGTGQYEQYF.

This clonotype has more than one count but fewer than ten. This chain uses TRBV18 with TRBJ1-1; D possibly corresponds to TRBD1 (6 bases). Trimming took 5 bases from V and 0 from J, leaving 25 bases between them. The CDR3 consists of 19 residues. Per the germline V gene, CDR1 is KGHSH and CDR2 is LQKENI. Here the CDR3 DNA reads TGTGCCAGCTCATTTAGGGGGTCCGGAGCGAAAGCGGTGAACACTGAAGCTTTCTTT. The encoded protein is CASSFRGSGAKAVNTEAFF.

This chain joins TRBV7-9 and TRBJ2-7; unclear D gene. Trimming took off 6 bases at V and 7 bases at J, with 19 bases between the two ends. The CDR3 is made up of 14 amino acids. The V gene's germline CDR1 is SEHNR and CDR2 FQNEAQ (reference sequence). The CDR3 is CASSRSGDNVEQYF. The DNA for the CDR3 is TGTGCCAGCAGTAGAAGTGGAGATAATGTGGAGCAGTACTTC.

The rearrangement joins TRBV6-1 to TRBJ1-1; D ambiguous. Germline V gene lookup returns CDR1 MNHNS and CDR2 SASEGT. CDR3 length: 14 amino acids. V lost 6 bases, J lost 1 base, and 12 bases lay in between. In nucleotides, the CDR3 is TGTGCCAGCAGGGCGGGAGTTCCGAACACTGAAGCTTTCTTT. Residues: CASRAGVPNTEAFF.

There are many counts of this clonotype. The rearrangement joins TRBV28 to TRBJ2-7, with D perhaps TRBD1 (6 bases). CDR3 length equals 14 residues. Germline CDR1 MDHEN, CDR2 SYDVKM. V was trimmed by 1 base and J by 7 bases, leaving 14 bases between them. The CDR3 spells CASSLYGQPWEQYF. The CDR3 DNA reads TGTGCCAGCAGTTTATACGGACAGCCCTGGGAGCAGTACTTC.

The V and J genes are TRBV4-1 and TRBJ2-5; the match to TRBD1 covers 11 bases. The germline V gene has CDR1 MGHRA and CDR2 YSYEKL. V lost 4 bases and J lost 4; bases outside the gene matches: 2. The CDR3 length is 14 residues. CDR3 loop: CASSRGQGGETQYF. The CDR3 region has the DNA TGCGCCAGCAGCCGGGGACAGGGGGGAGAGACCCAGTACTTC.

This clonotype occurred a few times. The chain carries TRBV20-1 and TRBJ2-1; either TRBD1 or TRBD2 may fit D (5 bases each). The ends were cut back, 3 bases at V and 1 base at J, with 16 bases in the middle. The CDR3 consists of 16 residues. Per the germline V gene, CDR1 is DFQATT and CDR2 is SNEGSKA (reference sequence). CDR3 DNA: TGCAGTGCTAGCCGGGACCGGTACGTATCCTACAATGAGCAGTTCTTC. It specifies CSASRDRYVSYNEQFF.